The 26 T cell receptor beta chains presented below share a single source sample, sequenced in a study of CD8+ T cells in alopecia areata. After isolation, RNA underwent reverse transcription to generate cDNA as the sequencing template. Assay used: immunoSEQ multiplex PCR; TCRdb lists only in-frame clones, some missing. The sample consists of a few hundred thousand clones, 67% of them appearing once. The sample was CD4+ T cells sorted from blood, taken at week 0. The receptors stem from a human donor with alopecia areata.

This chain connects TRBV5-6 to TRBJ2-7; D tentatively fits TRBD1 or TRBD2 (7 bases each). Germline lookup yields CDR1 SGHDT and CDR2 YYEEEE. Trimming cost V 0 bases and J 3 bases, with 13 bases left between them. This CDR3 is 15 amino acids long. This CDR3 is CASSLAQGGCYEQYF. As DNA, the CDR3 is TGTGCCAGCAGCTTGGCCCAGGGGGGGTGCTACGAGCAGTACTTC.

This sequence joins TRBV25-1 and TRBJ1-6; D remains unclear. The germline gives CDR1 MGHDK, CDR2 SYGVNS. V was pared by 5 bases and J by 8 bases, with 13 bases between. CDR3 size: 14 residues. The CDR3 is CASSSFDWDSPLHF. The CDR3 DNA follows: TGTGCCAGCAGTTCTTTCGACTGGGATTCACCCCTCCACTTT.

V and J are TRBV30 and TRBJ1-3; D is possibly TRBD1 (6 bases). V was shortened by 0 bases and J by 4 bases, with 13 bases between the two germline ends. This CDR3 is 15 amino acids long. Germline CDR1 and CDR2: GTSNPN and SVGIG (reference sequence). The DNA for the CDR3 is TGTGCCTGGAGTGTACAGGGAGGTCACGGAAACACCATATATTTT. This sequence encodes CAWSVQGGHGNTIYF.

The chain recombines TRBV7-9 with TRBJ2-7, with 12 bases that match TRBD1. The CDR3 extends over 17 amino acids. Per germline, CDR1 SEHNR and CDR2 FQNEAQ (reference sequence). J lost 0 bases, V lost 1 base, and 4 bases had no gene match. CDR3 protein: CASSLVGTGGLSYEQYF. Written as DNA, the CDR3 is TGTGCCAGCAGCTTAGTCGGGACAGGGGGCCTCTCCTACGAGCAGTACTTC.

This clone has more than one count but fewer than ten. The chain recombines TRBV29-1 with TRBJ2-5; 10 bases map to TRBD1. After removal of 8 bases from V and 4 bases from J, the junction contained 4 bases not matched to a gene. Germline CDR1 is SQVTM and CDR2 is ANQGSEA. The CDR3 length is 12 residues. CDR3 DNA: TGCAGCCTCCGGGACAGGGGAGAGACCCAGTACTTC. Translation gives CSLRDRGETQYF. Supplemented by reference TRBV29-1 and TRBJ2-5, the full variable domain reads SAVISQKPSRDICQRGTSLTIQCQVDSQVTMMFWYRQQPGQSLTLIATANQGSEATYESGFVIDKFPISRPNLTFSTLTVSNMSPEDSSIYLCSLRDRGETQYFGPGTRLLVL.

This chain joins TRBV11-2 and TRBJ2-1, with D perhaps being TRBD1 or TRBD2 (5 bases each). CDR1 is SGHAT and CDR2 is FQNNGV in the germline V gene. V dropped 1 base and J dropped 8 bases, with 9 bases sitting between them. This CDR3 has 13 amino acids. The CDR3 DNA reads TGTGCCAGCAGCTTAGCACAGGAGGATGAGCAGTTCTTC. This codes for CASSLAQEDEQFF. Variable domain in full (rest from reference TRBV11-2 and TRBJ2-1): EAGVAQSPRYKIIEKRQSVAFWCNPISGHATLYWYQQILGQGPKLLIQFQNNGVVDDSQLPKDRFSAERLKGVDSTLKIQPAKLEDSAVYLCASSLAQEDEQFFGPGTRLTVL.

The J gene is TRBJ2-5, the V gene TRBV7-9, with D unclear. CDR1 and CDR2 (germline): SEHNR, FQNEAQ (reference sequence). The length of the CDR3 is 11 residues. Trimming removed 4 bases from V and 10 bases from J, with 10 bases in between. For the CDR3, the DNA is TGTGCCAGCAGCTCACAAAGGGTCCAGTACTTC. Residues: CASSSQRVQYF.

The chain combines TRBV25-1 with TRBJ1-6; TRBD1 is a possible D gene (5 bases). Between the trimmed V and J ends, which lost 9 bases and 9 bases, there was a span of 12 bases. CDR1 is MGHDK, CDR2 SYGVNS, per germline. This CDR3 is 12 amino acids long. CDR3 sequence: CASSRETSPLHF. The DNA of the CDR3 is TGTGCCAGTTCCAGGGAGACTTCACCCCTCCACTTT.

The chain carries TRBV27 and TRBJ2-7, with 7 bases that match TRBD1. The trim removed 10 bases at V and 2 bases at J, leaving 8 bases unmatched. Germline loops: CDR1 MNHEY, CDR2 SMNVEV (reference sequence). This CDR3 is 13 amino acids long. The CDR3 loop reads CATRRGQTYEQYF. The CDR3 DNA sequence: TGTGCCACCCGACGGGGACAGACCTACGAGCAGTACTTC.

The rearrangement joins TRBV6-5 to TRBJ1-1, with TRBD1 matching over 7 bases. The J segment lost 8 bases and the V segment lost 6 bases, leaving 3 bases of the junction unmatched. This CDR3 is 11 amino acids long. Germline V gives CDR1 MNHEY, CDR2 SVGAGI. CDR3 in amino acids: CASSRGSEAFF. The CDR3 nucleotides are TGTGCCAGCAGCAGGGGGTCCGAAGCTTTCTTT.

This clone was seen more than once but under ten times. V and J are TRBV7-6 and TRBJ1-2; 7 positions agree with TRBD1. Trimming at V came to 0 bases and at J to 2 bases, leaving 9 bases not matched to a gene. Per the germline V gene, CDR1 is SGHVS and CDR2 is FNYEAQ. The CDR3 has 17 amino acids. CDR3 bases: TGTGCCAGCAGCTTAGCTCGTGGACAGGTTCTAAACTATGGCTACACCTTC. Its translation: CASSLARGQVLNYGYTF. Based on the CDR3 plus reference TRBV7-6 and TRBJ1-2, the full variable domain is GAGVSQSPRYKVTKRGQDVALRCDPISGHVSLYWYRQALGQGPEFLTYFNYEAQQDKSGLPNDRFSAERPEGSISTLTIQRTEQRDSAMYRCASSLARGQVLNYGYTFGSGTRLTVV.

The chain joins TRBV5-1 to TRBJ2-2; D not resolved. Trimming stripped 0 bases from V and 6 bases from J, with 15 bases between. CDR3 length: 16 amino acids. Per germline, CDR1 SGHRS and CDR2 YFSETQ. CDR3 loop: CASSLGHALLAGELFF. Written as DNA, the CDR3 is TGCGCCAGCAGCTTGGGACATGCCTTGTTGGCCGGGGAGCTGTTTTTT.

This clone has a single count. The V and J genes are TRBV4-2 and TRBJ2-2; D is ambiguous. The V end lost 4 bases, the J end lost 4 bases, and 16 bases lay between the germline ends. Germline CDR1 is LGHNA and CDR2 is YNFKEQ. This CDR3 spans 16 amino acids. CDR3 sequence: CASSPKPTVITGELFF. CDR3 nucleotides: TGTGCCAGCAGCCCCAAGCCCACAGTAATCACCGGGGAGCTGTTTTTT.

The chain has TRBV30 and TRBJ1-1, with D uncertain. The V and J ends lost 5 bases and 5 bases respectively, with 21 bases between them. There are 15 residues in the CDR3. The germline CDR1 and CDR2 sequences are GTSNPN and SVGIG (reference sequence). DNA for the CDR3: TGTGCCTGGTACCCCACGAGGGTTGGGAGGACTGAAGCTTTCTTT. It encodes CAWYPTRVGRTEAFF.

The chain links TRBV29-1 to TRBJ2-1, with 8 bases lining up with TRBD2. The CDR3 extends over 15 amino acids. Trimming took 3 bases from V and 5 from J; bases not matched to a gene: 9. Looked up from germline, CDR1 is SQVTM and CDR2 is ANQGSEA. CDR3 in amino acids: CSVDSGGGPNNEQFF. The CDR3 DNA follows: TGCAGCGTTGATTCGGGGGGGGGCCCGAACAATGAGCAGTTCTTC.

This chain connects TRBV18 to TRBJ2-5; D gene ambiguous. This CDR3 has 12 amino acids. Trimming shortened V by 3 bases and J by 3 bases, and 5 bases separated the two germline ends. The germline CDR1 and CDR2 sequences are KGHSH and LQKENI. Here the CDR3 DNA reads TGTGCCAGCTCACCGTTAGAAGAGACCCAGTACTTC. Translation: CASSPLEETQYF.

The rearrangement uses TRBV9 and TRBJ2-2, with TRBD2 identical over 8 bases. V lost 0 bases and J lost 0; bases outside the gene matches: 1. The germline gives CDR1 SGDLS, CDR2 YYNGEE. CDR3 length: 16 residues. DNA of the CDR3: TGTGCCAGCAGCGTAGCGGGGGGGCCGAACACCGGGGAGCTGTTTTTT. As protein: CASSVAGGPNTGELFF.

The rearrangement links TRBV13 to TRBJ1-1; no clear D gene. CDR1 is PRHDT and CDR2 is FYEKMQ in the germline V gene (reference sequence). The CDR3 consists of 13 residues. With 5 bases removed from V and 3 bases from J, the gap between germline ends came to 10 bases. The DNA of the CDR3 is TGTGCCAGCAGCCCCGAGGGTTACACTGAAGCTTTCTTT. Amino acids: CASSPEGYTEAFF. Variable domain in full (rest from reference TRBV13 and TRBJ1-1): AAGVIQSPRHLIKEKRETATLKCYPIPRHDTVYWYQQGPGQDPQFLISFYEKMQSDKGSIPDRFSAQQFSDYHSELNMSSLELGDSALYFCASSPEGYTEAFFGQGTRLTVV.

The chain carries TRBV5-1 and TRBJ2-1, with D perhaps matching TRBD2 (5 bases). CDR3 length: 15 residues. The ends were cut back, 1 base at V and 6 bases at J, with 14 bases in the middle. The germline gives CDR1 SGHRS, CDR2 YFSETQ. CDR3 nucleotides: TGCGCCAGCAGCTTGTCGCCGCTAGGAGGCAATGAGCAGTTCTTC. As protein: CASSLSPLGGNEQFF.

This clone was counted a few times. V gene TRBV5-4 combines with J gene TRBJ2-4, with D perhaps given as TRBD1 or TRBD2 (5 bases each). Looked up from germline, CDR1 is SGHNT and CDR2 is YYREEE (reference sequence). V was pared by 2 bases and J by 1 base, with 22 bases between. The CDR3 runs 19 residues. The CDR3 reads CASSFRLGWTGLAKNIQYF. The CDR3 DNA sequence: TGTGCCAGCAGCTTTAGGCTAGGGTGGACGGGGCTGGCCAAAAACATTCAGTACTTC.

As to this clone: The same CDR3 arises from other DNA sequences in this sample as well. CDR3 DNA: TGCGCCAGCAGCTTTACTAGCGGGACAGATACGCAGTATTTT. Protein sequence: CASSFTSGTDTQYF. V gene TRBV5-1 combines with J gene TRBJ2-3, with 9 bases matching TRBD2. With 2 bases clipped from V and 3 bases from J, the junction kept 1 base outside the gene matches. The CDR3 is 14 residues long. CDR1 and CDR2 from the germline V gene are SGHRS and YFSETQ.

This clone was found once. The chain links TRBV7-2 to TRBJ2-7, with 9 positions matching TRBD1. Germline CDR1 SGHTA, CDR2 FQGNSA. The ends lost 9 bases at V and 3 bases at J; junction bases unmatched: 3. CDR3 length: 12 residues. CDR3 sequence (DNA): TGTGCCAGTAAGGACAGGGGCTACGAGCAGTACTTC. This translates into CASKDRGYEQYF.

This rearrangement joins TRBV29-1 to TRBJ1-3; D is undetermined. Trimming pared 5 bases from V and 0 bases from J, leaving 8 bases between. The CDR3 spans 13 residues. Looked up from germline, CDR1 is SQVTM and CDR2 is ANQGSEA. The CDR3 DNA is TGCAGCGTTCAGACAATCTCTGGAAACACCATATATTTT. It yields the protein CSVQTISGNTIYF.

This clone has only a few counts. V is TRBV5-4 and J is TRBJ2-7; D remains unclear. CDR1 SGHNT and CDR2 YYREEE come from the germline V gene (reference sequence). This CDR3 is 13 amino acids long. Between the trimmed V and J ends, which lost 1 base and 6 bases, there was a span of 11 bases. For the CDR3, the DNA is TGTGCCAGCAGCTTGCCCGACTTAGGCGAGCAGTACTTC. Encoded protein: CASSLPDLGEQYF.

The count of this clone is one. The sample contains more than one DNA sequence encoding this CDR3. The chain carries TRBV5-1 and TRBJ2-5; 7 bases map to TRBD1. Germline assignment: CDR1 SGHRS and CDR2 YFSETQ. V trimming: 0 bases; J trimming: 2 bases; junction bases outside the gene matches: 4. The CDR3 is made up of 15 amino acids. CDR3 bases: TGCGCCAGCAGCTTGGGGACAGGTTCTCAAGAGACCCAGTACTTC. It translates to CASSLGTGSQETQYF.

The J gene is TRBJ2-5, the V gene TRBV2, with 12 bases fitting TRBD2. There are 15 residues in the CDR3. Germline V CDR1 and CDR2: SNHLY, FYNNEI. V shed 6 bases and J 1 base; nucleotides not matched to a gene: 3. The DNA for the CDR3 is TGTGCCAGCAGCCTGACTAGCGGGGGCCAAGAGACCCAGTACTTC. Translated: CASSLTSGGQETQYF. Supplemented by reference TRBV2 and TRBJ2-5, the full variable domain reads EPEVTQTPSHQVTQMGQEVILRCVPISNHLYFYWYRQILGQKVEFLVSFYNNEISEKSEIFDDQFSVERPDGSNFTLKIRSTKLEDSAMYFCASSLTSGGQETQYFGPGTRLLVL.